Described below is a single T cell receptor beta chain sequence and its context. Its binding antigen is unknown. No per-base quality is available; no much larger clone lies one base away. The library was obtained by the immunoSEQ multiplex PCR assay. A mixture of 60 forward primers for TCR Vbeta segments and 13 reverse primers for TCR Jbeta segments was used in the multiplex PCR. A multiplex PCR assay on genomic DNA amplified the CDR3 region of rearranged TCR beta genes. Amplified TCR beta libraries were sequenced as 87-base-pair reads on the Illumina HiSeq System. As for how the authors treated the data: A later analysis tallied 75 million to 95 million unique TCR beta chains across the 700 or so repertoires, and about 12 million of those chains were shared by two or more donors. Raw reads were error-corrected and collapsed into unique sequences with a nearest-neighbor algorithm that merged closely related sequences to remove PCR and sequencing errors. Alignment of CDR3 sequences to IMGT reference sequences was used to assign V, D and J gene segments. For a sequence to be retained, a match of at least six nucleotides to both a V gene segment and a J gene segment was required. A rearrangement counted as productive if the CDR3 had no stop codons and remained in frame with V and J, and every other rearrangement counted as non-productive. CDR3 was defined by IMGT convention, running from the second conserved V-encoded cysteine to the conserved J-encoded phenylalanine. The earlier analysis of roughly 590 of the donors excluded sequences that lacked an unambiguous match to a single V gene segment. In an earlier analysis of approximately 550 of the donors, V segments were called functional above 56.7% productive rearrangements and were called segregating when the between-donor standard deviation exceeded 5%. A statistical classification framework was built for diagnosing cytomegalovirus status from the catalog of TCR beta chain sequences. A later analysis assigned V and J genes by comparing TCR nucleotide sequences with IMGT/GENE-DB human TR gene sequences. A later analysis assigned CDR3 sequences and most-parsimonious VDJ recombination scenarios with the TCRdist pipeline. A later analysis defined each TCR beta chain by its CDR3 amino acid sequence plus V-gene family, and excluded reads lacking a unique V-gene family. A later analysis removed several hundred highly shared, low-generation-probability nucleotide sequences to deal with suspected cross-contamination and a sequencing artifact. A later analysis calculated a clonal expansion index for each public chain from normalized within-repertoire ranks of inferred template counts. In a later analysis, generation probabilities were computed with a VDJ recombination model fitted to out-of-frame rearrangements, and the resulting probabilities were checked against IGoR. In a later analysis, hypergeometric tests were used to score TCR-TCR, TCR-HLA and TCR-CMV co-occurrence, with a repertoire-size bias correction applied to TCR pairs. To estimate false discovery rates, a later analysis permuted the HLA or CMV assignments 20 times. A later analysis grouped co-occurring TCRs with DBSCAN, adding TCRdist sequence similarity when clustering within HLA-allele-positive subsets. Repertoires with fewer than 30,000 or more than 120,000 public chains, plus five repertoires with anomalous nucleotide sharing, were excluded from co-occurrence clustering. TCRdb took over this immuneACCESS table, retaining in-frame rearrangements with V and J assigned. Such tables are incomplete; in checked studies, under half of the missing clones stem from an unresolved V gene, and the remainder is unexplained. V and J calls plus clone size are reproduced from that table; the DNA served to infer D and trimming. Across this sample there are about 110,000 clones, with around 84% seen only once. The ten largest clones capture approximately 1.3% of the sample.

This sample was taken from a study of cytomegalovirus exposure and HLA in healthy donors (TCRdb year 2017). Study-level background: An earlier analysis of several hundred of the donors reported approximately 270 Gb of sequence data and roughly 110 million unique TCR beta sequences from 150 million to 200 million T cells. High-throughput TCR immunosequencing, statistical association of individual TCRs with disease status, and machine learning were combined to predict cytomegalovirus infection status. Along with the roughly 700-subject first cohort, a separate validation cohort of more than 90 different subjects was used. The study profiled the T cell repertoires of fewer than 850 subjects by immunosequencing and related them to cytomegalovirus serostatus. Both class I and class II loci were covered by HLA typing, at four-digit resolution. An earlier analysis of about 620 of the donors applied high-throughput TCR beta sequencing to assess whether each TCR beta V gene segment acted as functional or pseudogenic. All discovery cohort repertoires had been generated using a single sequencing platform. The number of donors typed differed by locus, with roughly 620-640 for A, B, C, DRB1 and DQB1, around 520 for DQA1, about 610 for DPA1, and some 440 for DPB1. The aim of the study was to test whether cataloging public T cell receptors could identify signatures of past pathogen exposure. Donor age, sex, ethnicity and CMV serostatus were collected together with the repertoire data. A later analysis re-analyzed previously published TCR beta repertoires from several hundred donors and added high-resolution HLA genotyping to study TCR occurrence patterns. An early release that covered about 600 HLA-typed donors contained about 300 gigabases of sequencing data and about 84 million unique TCR sequences. Genome-wide SNP genotypes for about 60% of the 666 donors were used in a later genetic analysis, which treated that subset as a discovery cohort. Five DR-DQ haplotypes were treated as single units for association and clustering because of strong linkage in the cohort. Rather than using new phenotypic data, the later analysis identified candidate immune exposures from TCR beta sequences and from how often those sequences occurred across donors. Of the roughly 400 genotyped donors, about 80% fell in the genetic ancestry cluster associated with self-reported Caucasian donors. Across 300 to 400 genotyped donors of the cohort, an average of roughly 230,000 unique TCR beta nucleotide sequences per donor were sequenced, and roughly a sixth of those sequences were non-productive.

The germline V gene sets CDR1 to SGHAT and CDR2 to FQNNGV. Measured from the cysteine to the phenylalanine, the CDR3 is 18 residues long. The DNA shown is the 54-base CDR3, in frame from base 1. From V the trimming removes 0 bases and from J it removes 5 bases, while the gene matches leave 11 bases of the junction unaccounted for. The cohort comprised under 700 healthy bone marrow donors. At the time of sampling, all cohort members were nominally healthy, though unrecorded immune exposures were likely present. The donor tested CMV seronegative and was one of the 352 seronegative cohort members. A peripheral blood sample was provided by each donor, and peripheral blood mononuclear cells were used for TCR beta sequencing. Genomic DNA extraction from the blood cell samples was performed with the Qiagen DNeasy Blood Extraction Kit. Overall results and qualifications from the work: Roughly uniform sequencing depth across donors was assumed in presence/absence analyses, although this assumption may not hold. It was suggested by the authors that the approach could potentially be generalized to other disease states and immunological phenotypes. The classifier was reported to diagnose cytomegalovirus status with high specificity and sensitivity in both the original cohort and the validation cohort. A further reported finding was that TCR beta sequences accurately predicted the HLA-A and HLA-B alleles for most subjects in the first cohort. Compared with the approximately 720-donor mean, donors in an Asian-associated ancestry cluster had fewer N-insertions in productive TCRs, according to a later genetic analysis. At a false discovery rate of 0.05, a later analysis linked 15,000 to 20,000 TCR beta sequences to specific HLA alleles. According to a later analysis, parvovirus B19, influenza, CMV and Epstein-Barr virus appeared linked to several top co-occurrence clusters. The only immune exposure information available for the cohort was CMV serostatus. In vitro tests confirmed that three of the cytomegalovirus-associated TCR beta chains recognize cytomegalovirus antigens. A later analysis found that most CMV-associated TCR beta chains appeared HLA-restricted, with HLA associations seemingly driven largely by CMV exposure. Most TCR sequences were observed very rarely across donors, whereas some public TCRs were present in many individuals. A later genetic analysis associated a missense DCLRE1C variant with V-gene and J-gene trimming of TCR beta chains, and an independent cohort replicated the association. In a later analysis, the rate of TCR association differed among HLA loci, with DRB1 alleles having the most associated TCRs and HLA-C alleles having the fewest. A total of 164 TCR beta chains were listed by the study as associated with cytomegalovirus. Because the 87-base-pair reads could not distinguish some IMGT-functional V segments, including TRBV6-2 and TRBV6-3, those segments were excluded. In this cohort, only TCR beta chains were sequenced, and detectable features were limited by the absence of alpha or paired-chain data. In an earlier analysis of 587 of the donors, most TCR beta V segments appeared in productive rearrangements about 90% or about 30% of the time, broadly matching IMGT annotations. When HLA alleles, especially DR and DQ, strongly co-occurred, attributing TCR associations to individual alleles was difficult. A cluster of highly shared sequence variants was judged likely to be a technical artifact of the sequencing pipeline. Because HLA typing was unavailable for some donors at each locus, only the typed subset was used in association tests. Around 16 rarely observed V segments, including chromosome 9 orphons, were excluded from the earlier analysis of a few hundred of the donors because counts were too low. Linkage disequilibrium might explain the correlated functional status among segregating V segments, but an unknown experimental factor could not be excluded. In a later analysis, HLA-associated TCR beta chains showed more clonal expansion and lower generation probabilities than non-associated chains that were equally common.

Specimen: PBMCs. This clonotype originated in a woman aged 25 to 45 in good health and CMV-seronegative. The sequence joins TRBV11-2 to TRBJ2-1; TRBD2 lines up with 9 middle nucleotides. The sequence in DNA is TGTGCCAGCAGCTTAGATCTGGCGGGAGGGCCTTCCCACAATGAGCAGTTCTTC. The encoded protein is CASSLDLAGGPSHNEQFF.